This T cell receptor (beta chain) was documented in a study of T cells in Graves' hyperthyroidism and ophthalmopathy. Whole-study results and caveats: Blood also held most thyroid clonotypes expanded beyond 0.001. The model forecast ophthalmopathy, anticipating it by a median approximately 6 months before onset.

RNA transcripts provided the source from which TCR beta CDR3 regions were amplified. Initially, a first-round RT-PCR of the TCR CDR3 employed the HTBI primer set. MiXCR, run by TCRdb on the multiplex PCR reads, gives a single entry per CDR3 protein. The data hold under 600,000 distinct CDR3 sequences, with about a sixth observed a single time. Duration under 3 months, a NOSPECS grade of at least 4, and a Clinical Activity Score of at least 3 characterized the ophthalmopathy patients. Not enrolled were patients with uncontrolled infection, other autoimmune disease, pregnancy or lactation. The V gene's germline CDR1 is LNHDA and CDR2 SQIVND (reference sequence). After removal of 9 bases from V and 0 bases from J, the junction contained 9 bases not matched to a gene. The CDR3 runs 16 residues. Regarding this clonotype: The target antigen is unknown. Lacking the conserved final phenylalanine or tryptophan, this CDR3 likely reflects a read error.

The genes are TRBV19 and TRBJ2-1; 9 positions match TRBD1. The receptor's source is a woman aged 35 to 49 with Graves' ophthalmopathy. Sequenced: blood. CDR3 region: CASQPQGAISYNEQFL. CDR3 sequence (DNA): TGTGCCAGCCAACCACAGGGGGCGATCTCCTACAATGAGCAGTTCCTC.